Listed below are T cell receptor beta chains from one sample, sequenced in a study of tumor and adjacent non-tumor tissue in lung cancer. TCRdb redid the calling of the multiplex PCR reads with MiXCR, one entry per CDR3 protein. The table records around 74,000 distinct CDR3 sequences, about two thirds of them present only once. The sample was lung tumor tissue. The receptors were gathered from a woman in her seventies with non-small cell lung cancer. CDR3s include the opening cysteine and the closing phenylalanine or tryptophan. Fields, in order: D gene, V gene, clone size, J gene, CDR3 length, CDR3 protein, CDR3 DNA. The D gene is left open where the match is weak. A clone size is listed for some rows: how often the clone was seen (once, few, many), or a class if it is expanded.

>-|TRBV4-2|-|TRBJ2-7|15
CASSQDATGVYEPYF
TGTGCCAGCAGCCAAGATGCGACAGGAGTCTACGAGCCGTACTTC
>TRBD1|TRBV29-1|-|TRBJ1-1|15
CSLRLRTGRNTEAFF
TGTAGCCTCAGGTTACGGACAGGGAGGAACACTGAAGCTTTCTTT
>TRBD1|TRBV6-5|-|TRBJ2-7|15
CTGIYSGQGARGQYF
TGTACCGGCATTTACTCCGGACAGGGGGCGCGTGGGCAGTACTTC
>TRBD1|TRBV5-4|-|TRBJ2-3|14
CARSLARGPDTQYF
TGTGCCAGGAGCCTCGCCAGGGGGCCAGATACGCAGTATTTT
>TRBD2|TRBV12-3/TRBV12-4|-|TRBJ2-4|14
CASNLGLAKNIQYF
TGTGCCAGCAATTTAGGACTAGCCAAAAACATTCAATACTTC
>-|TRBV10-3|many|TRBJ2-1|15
CAISEELGSYNEQFF
TGTGCCATCAGTGAAGAGCTAGGGTCCTACAATGAGCAGTTCTTC
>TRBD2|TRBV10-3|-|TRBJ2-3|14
CAIRACSGTDTQYF
TGTGCCATCAGGGCTTGTAGCGGGACAGATACGCAGTATTTT
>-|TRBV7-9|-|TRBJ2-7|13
CASSAGGDHGQYF
TGTGCCAGCAGTGCCGGGGGTGACCACGGGCAGTACTTC
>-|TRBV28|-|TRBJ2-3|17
CASRSLWDMGGVDTQCF
TGTGCCAGCAGATCCCTTTGGGACATGGGTGGTGTAGATACGCAGTGTTTT
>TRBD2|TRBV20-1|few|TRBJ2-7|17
CSARELSSGYIAYEQYF
TGCAGTGCTAGAGAGTTATCTAGCGGGTACATAGCCTACGAGCAGTACTTC
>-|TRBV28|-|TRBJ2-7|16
CASSLFMGVTYYKQYF
TGTGCCAGCAGTTTATTTATGGGGGTGACCTACTACAAGCAGTACTTC
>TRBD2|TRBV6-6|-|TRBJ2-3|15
CASSYISGITETQYF
TGTGCCAGCAGTTACATTAGCGGGATCACAGAAACGCAGTATTTT
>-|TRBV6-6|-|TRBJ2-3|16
CASSYPVPEFTDTQYF
TGTGCCAGCAGTTACCCCGTTCCGGAATTCACCGATACGCAGTATTTT
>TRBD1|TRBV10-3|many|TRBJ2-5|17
CATTRGQGTSGQETQYF
TGTGCCACCACTCGGGGACAGGGTACGTCGGGGCAAGAGACCCAGTACTTC
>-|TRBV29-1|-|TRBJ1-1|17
CSVDLTRGRGFGTEALF
TGCAGCGTTGATCTCACTAGGGGCAGAGGGTTTGGCACTGAAGCTTTATTT
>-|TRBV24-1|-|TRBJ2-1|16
CATSSQSSLSYNEQLF
TGTGCCACCAGTTCTCAAAGTAGCCTCTCCTACAATGAGCAGCTCTTC
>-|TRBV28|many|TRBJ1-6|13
CASSIGIWLPLHF
TGTGCCAGCAGTATAGGAATCTGGTTACCCCTCCACTTT
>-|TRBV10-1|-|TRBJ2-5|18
CASSESSCDRSTGETQYF
TGCGCCAGCAGTGAGTCGAGCTGTGACAGGTCCACAGGGGAGACCCAGTACTTC
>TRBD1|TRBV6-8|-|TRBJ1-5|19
CASSEIMPDRGKGNQPQHF
TGTGCCAGCAGTGAGATTATGCCCGACAGGGGTAAGGGCAATCAGCCCCAGCATTTT
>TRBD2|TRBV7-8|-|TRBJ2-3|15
CASSVSGSRTDTQYF
TGTGCCAGTAGCGTAAGCGGGAGCCGCACAGATACGCAGTATTTT
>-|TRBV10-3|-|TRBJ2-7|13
CTINTGDSYEQNF
TGTACCATCAATACTGGGGACTCCTACGAGCAGAACTTC
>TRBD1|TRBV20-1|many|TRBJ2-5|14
CSAPGQGYQGTQYF
TGCAGTGCACCCGGACAGGGTTACCAAGGGACCCAGTACTTC
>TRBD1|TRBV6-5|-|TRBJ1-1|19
CANSSGRRGQGVLGTEAFF
TGTGCCAACAGTAGTGGGAGAAGAGGACAGGGTGTCCTGGGGACTGAAGCTTTCTTT
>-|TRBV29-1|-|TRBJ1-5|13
CRVGADSNQPQRF
TGCAGGGTTGGGGCGGATAGCAATCAGCCCCAGCGTTTT
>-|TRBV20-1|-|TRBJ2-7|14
CSASRDSTSYEQYF
TGCAGTGCTAGCCGGGACTCTACCTCCTACGAGCAGTACTTC
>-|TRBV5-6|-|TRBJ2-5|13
CASRPSAQETRHF
TGTGCCAGCCGCCCTAGCGCACAAGAGACCCGGCACTTC
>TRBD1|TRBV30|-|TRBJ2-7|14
CAWRVGQGAYEQYF
TGTGCCTGGAGAGTAGGTCAGGGGGCATACGAGCAGTACTTC
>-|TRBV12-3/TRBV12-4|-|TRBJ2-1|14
CVSSPGRFYIEQFF
TGTGTTAGCAGTCCGGGACGGTTCTACATTGAACAGTTCTTC
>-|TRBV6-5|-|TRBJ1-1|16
CASGYSTRVRTGEAFF
TGTGCCAGCGGTTACTCGACTAGGGTCAGGACGGGTGAAGCTTTCTTT
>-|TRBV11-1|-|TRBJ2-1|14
CASSLLEGHYEQFF
TGTGCCAGCAGCCTGCTGGAGGGCCACTATGAGCAGTTCTTC
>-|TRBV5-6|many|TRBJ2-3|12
CASTRGTDTQYF
TGTGCCAGCACCCGCGGCACAGATACGCAGTATTTT
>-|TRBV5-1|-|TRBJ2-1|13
CASSTDQYNEQSF
TGCGCCAGCAGCACGGACCAGTACAATGAGCAGTCCTTC
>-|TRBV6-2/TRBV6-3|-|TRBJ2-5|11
CVSSYEGTQYF
TGTGTCAGCAGTTACGAAGGGACCCAGTACTTC
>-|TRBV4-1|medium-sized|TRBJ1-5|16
CASSLGQSISNQPQHF
TGCGCCAGCAGCCTTGGACAGTCCATTAGCAATCAGCCCCAGCATTTT
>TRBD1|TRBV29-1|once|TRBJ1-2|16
CTAMTGEAGFAYIYTF
TGCACCGCTATGACAGGGGAGGCAGGATTCGCCTATATCTACACCTTC
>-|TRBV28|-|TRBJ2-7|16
CASSLKRGRNSYEQYF
TGTGCCAGCAGCCTGAAGAGGGGACGGAACTCCTACGAGCAATACTTC
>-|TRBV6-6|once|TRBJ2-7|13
CASSSHGGNEQYF
TGTGCCAGCAGTTCGCACGGTGGGAACGAGCAGTACTTC
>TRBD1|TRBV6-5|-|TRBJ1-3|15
CVSGPQGARENTIYF
TGTGTCAGCGGACCCCAGGGGGCGCGGGAAAACACCATATATTTT
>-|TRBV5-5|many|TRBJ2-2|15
CASSLLVASTGELFF
TGTGCCAGCAGCCTCTTGGTTGCGTCTACCGGGGAGCTGTTTTTT
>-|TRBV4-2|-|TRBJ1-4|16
CTSSQDWESQNEKLFF
TGTACCAGCAGCCAAGATTGGGAAAGTCAGAATGAAAAACTGTTTTTC
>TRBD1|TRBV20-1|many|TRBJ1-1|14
CSAAGQGSNTEAFF
TGCAGTGCGGCCGGACAGGGCTCGAACACTGAAGCTTTCTTT
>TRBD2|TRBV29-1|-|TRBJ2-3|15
CCAGGLAEAGDTHYF
TGCTGCGCCGGAGGACTAGCGGAGGCCGGGGATACGCATTATTTT
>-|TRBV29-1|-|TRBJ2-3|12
CSVPGSIDTQYF
TGCAGCGTACCGGGAAGCATAGATACGCAGTACTTT
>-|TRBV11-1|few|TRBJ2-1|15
CTSSEWSGEYSEQFF
TGTACCAGCAGCGAATGGAGCGGTGAATATAGTGAGCAGTTCTTC
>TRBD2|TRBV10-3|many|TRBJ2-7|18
CAIRSSPGLAGDSYEQYF
TGTGCCATCAGGAGCTCTCCCGGACTAGCGGGAGATTCCTACGAGCAGTACTTC
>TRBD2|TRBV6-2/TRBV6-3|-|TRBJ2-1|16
CASSYGAGGLYNEQLF
TGTGCCAGCAGTTACGGAGCGGGAGGTCTATACAATGAGCAGCTCTTC
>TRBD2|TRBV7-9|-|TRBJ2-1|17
CVSINLAGGPLHNEQFF
TGTGTCAGCATCAATCTAGCGGGAGGGCCCCTCCACAATGAGCAGTTCTTC
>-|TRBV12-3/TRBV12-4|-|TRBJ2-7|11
CASSPTYEQYF
TGTGCCAGCAGTCCGACTTACGAGCAGTACTTC
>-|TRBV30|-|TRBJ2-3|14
CAWSVQDRNQPQYF
TGTGCCTGGAGTGTACAAGATCGGAATCAGCCCCAGTATTTT
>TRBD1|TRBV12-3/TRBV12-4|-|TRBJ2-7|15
CVSSSNRGPNYKQYF
TGTGTCAGTAGTTCGAACAGGGGGCCCAACTACAAGCAGTACTTC
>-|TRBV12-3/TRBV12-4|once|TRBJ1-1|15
CAGSLGPGRGPEVFF
TGTGCCGGCAGTTTAGGTCCTGGTAGGGGCCCTGAAGTTTTCTTT
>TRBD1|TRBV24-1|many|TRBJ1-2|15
CATSDFGTGGSGYTF
TGTGCCACCAGTGATTTCGGGACAGGGGGCAGTGGCTACACCTTC
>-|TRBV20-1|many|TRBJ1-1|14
CSARGQGSTTEAFF
TGCAGTGCTAGAGGTCAGGGATCTACAACTGAAGCTTTCTTT
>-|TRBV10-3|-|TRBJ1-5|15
CAISGASNSNQPQHF
TGTGCCATCAGTGGCGCCAGCAATAGTAATCAGCCCCAGCATTTT
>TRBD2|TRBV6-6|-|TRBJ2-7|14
CASRRVSGSYEQYF
TGTGCCAGTAGAAGGGTTAGCGGGAGTTACGAGCAGTACTTC
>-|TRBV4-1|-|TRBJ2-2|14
CASRIVGDTGELFF
TGCGCTAGCAGAATAGTGGGAGACACCGGGGAGCTGTTTTTT